This T cell receptor (beta chain) comes out of a study of T cells after yellow fever vaccination. In the study overall: SMART-Seq v4 Ultra Low Input handled preparation of low-cell-number fractions. General study results and limits: Within FACS-sorted repertoires, abundant clonotypes contaminating from the bulk population could be present. Post-booster repertoires contained most primary-vaccination clones again (about 95% CD4, 85% to 90% CD8).

Per the germline V gene, CDR1 is SGHTA and CDR2 is FQGNSA. This CDR3 is 15 amino acids long. This clonotype has only a few counts. Its antigen is not known. At one of its ends the junction is not consistent with the germline gene, which may arise from a read error. TCRdb reanalysed the 5' RACE reads using MiXCR and keeps one entry per CDR3 protein. This table has 500,000 to 650,000 distinct CDR3 sequences, 17% appearing once. This clonotype was obtained from a man between 18 and 29 years old who received the YFV17D yellow fever vaccine. The specimen comprised PBMCs, sampled 5 days after the first yellow fever vaccination. The rearrangement joins TRBV7-2 to TRBJ1-2; D remains ambiguous. As DNA, the CDR3 is TGTGCCAGCAGCGTAGCCGCGGGCTCTAACTATGGCTACACCTTC. The encoded protein is CASSVAAGSNYGYTF.